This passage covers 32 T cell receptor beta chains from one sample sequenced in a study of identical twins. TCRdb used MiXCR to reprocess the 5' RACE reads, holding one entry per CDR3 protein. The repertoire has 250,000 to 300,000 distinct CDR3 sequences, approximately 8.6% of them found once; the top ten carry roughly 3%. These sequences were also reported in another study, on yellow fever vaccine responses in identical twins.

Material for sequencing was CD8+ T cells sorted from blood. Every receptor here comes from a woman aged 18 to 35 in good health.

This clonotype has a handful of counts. CDR3 sequence: CASSPLGTSAKNIQYF. CDR3 nucleotides: TGTGCCAGCAGCCCACTGGGGACAAGTGCCAAAAACATTCAGTACTTC. The chain uses TRBV9 and TRBJ2-4, with D possibly being TRBD1 (6 bases). The CDR3 loop spans 16 amino acids. The V gene lost 4 bases and the J gene lost 1 base, with 15 bases spanning the gap. Per the germline V gene, CDR1 is SGDLS and CDR2 is YYNGEE. The full variable domain, completed using reference TRBV9 and TRBJ2-4, is DSGVTQTPKHLITATGQRVTLRCSPRSGDLSVYWYQQSLDQGLQFLIQYYNGEERAKGNILERFSAQQFPDLHSELNLSSLELGDSALYFCASSPLGTSAKNIQYFGAGTRLSVL.

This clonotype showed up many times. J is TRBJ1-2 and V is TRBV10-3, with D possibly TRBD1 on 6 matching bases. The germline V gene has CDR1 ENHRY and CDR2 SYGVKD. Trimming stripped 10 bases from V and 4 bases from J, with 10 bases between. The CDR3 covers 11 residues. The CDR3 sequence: CATQGGYGYTF. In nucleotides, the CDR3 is TGTGCCACACAGGGTGGCTATGGCTACACCTTC.

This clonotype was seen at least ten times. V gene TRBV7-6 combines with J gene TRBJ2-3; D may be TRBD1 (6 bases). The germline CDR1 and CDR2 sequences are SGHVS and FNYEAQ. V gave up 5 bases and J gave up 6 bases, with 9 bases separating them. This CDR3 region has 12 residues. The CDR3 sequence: CASSTRGDTQYF. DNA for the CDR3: TGTGCCAGCAGCACCAGGGGTGATACGCAGTATTTT.

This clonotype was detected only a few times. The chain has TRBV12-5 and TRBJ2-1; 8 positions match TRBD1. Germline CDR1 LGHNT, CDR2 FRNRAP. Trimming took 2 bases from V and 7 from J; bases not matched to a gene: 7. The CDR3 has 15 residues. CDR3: CASGLPRQGRNEQFF. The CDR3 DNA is TGTGCTAGTGGTTTGCCCCGACAGGGGAGGAATGAGCAGTTCTTC.

The CDR3 nucleotides are TGTGCCAGCAGTTACTCGAATACAGGGGCCGCGGAGACCCAGTACTTC. Its translation is CASSYSNTGAAETQYF. This sequence joins TRBV6-5 and TRBJ2-5; 7 positions agree with TRBD1. Germline V gene sequence: CDR1 MNHEY, CDR2 SVGAGI. The J segment lost 5 bases and the V segment lost 0 bases, leaving 9 bases of the junction unmatched. The CDR3 extends over 16 amino acids.

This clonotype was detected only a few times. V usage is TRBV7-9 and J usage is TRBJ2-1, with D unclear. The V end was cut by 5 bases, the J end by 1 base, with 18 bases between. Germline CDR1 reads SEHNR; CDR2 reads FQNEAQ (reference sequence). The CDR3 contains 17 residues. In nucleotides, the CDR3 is TGTGCCAGCAGCCCTCCGGTGCAGCCTTCATCCTACAATGAGCAGTTCTTC. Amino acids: CASSPPVQPSSYNEQFF.

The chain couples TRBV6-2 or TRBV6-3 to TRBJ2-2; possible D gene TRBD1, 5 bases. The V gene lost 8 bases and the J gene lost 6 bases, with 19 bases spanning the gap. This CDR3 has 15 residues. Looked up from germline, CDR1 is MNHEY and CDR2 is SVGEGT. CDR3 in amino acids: CASGFWQGNAGELFF. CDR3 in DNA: TGTGCCAGCGGTTTCTGGCAGGGTAACGCCGGGGAGCTGTTTTTT.

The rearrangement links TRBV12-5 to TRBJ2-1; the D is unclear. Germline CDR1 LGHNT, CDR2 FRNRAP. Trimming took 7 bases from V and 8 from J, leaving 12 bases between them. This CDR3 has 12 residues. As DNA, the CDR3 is TGTGCTAGTGCTTTAGTAGGCTATGAGCAGTTCTTC. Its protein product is CASALVGYEQFF. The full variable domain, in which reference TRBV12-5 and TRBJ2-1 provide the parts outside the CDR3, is DARVTQTPRHKVTEMGQEVTMRCQPILGHNTVFWYRQTMMQGLELLAYFRNRAPLDDSGMPKDRFSAEMPDATLATLKIQPSEPRDSAVYFCASALVGYEQFFGPGTRLTVL.

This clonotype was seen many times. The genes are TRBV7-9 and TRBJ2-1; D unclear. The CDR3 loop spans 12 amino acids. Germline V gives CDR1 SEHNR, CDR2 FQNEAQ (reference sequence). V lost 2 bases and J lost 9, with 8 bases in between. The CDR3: CASSLIAREQFF. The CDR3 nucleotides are TGTGCCAGCAGCTTAATCGCTCGTGAGCAGTTCTTC.

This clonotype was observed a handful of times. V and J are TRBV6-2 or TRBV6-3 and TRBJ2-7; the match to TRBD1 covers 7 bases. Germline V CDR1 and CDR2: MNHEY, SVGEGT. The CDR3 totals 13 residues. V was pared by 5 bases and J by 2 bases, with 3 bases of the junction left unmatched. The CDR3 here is CASSRQGTYEQYF. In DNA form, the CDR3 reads TGTGCCAGCAGTCGACAGGGAACCTACGAGCAGTACTTC.

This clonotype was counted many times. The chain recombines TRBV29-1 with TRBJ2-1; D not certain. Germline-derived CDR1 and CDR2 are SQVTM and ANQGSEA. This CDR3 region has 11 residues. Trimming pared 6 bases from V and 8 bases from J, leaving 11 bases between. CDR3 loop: CSVAPGYEQFF. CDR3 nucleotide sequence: TGCAGCGTGGCTCCGGGTTATGAGCAGTTCTTC.

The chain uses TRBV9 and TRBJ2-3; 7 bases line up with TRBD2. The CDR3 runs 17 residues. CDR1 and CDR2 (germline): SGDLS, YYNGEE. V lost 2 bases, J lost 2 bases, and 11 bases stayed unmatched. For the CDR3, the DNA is TGTGCCAGCAGCGTCTCCGGGGCTAGCGGCGACACAGATACGCAGTATTTT. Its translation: CASSVSGASGDTDTQYF.

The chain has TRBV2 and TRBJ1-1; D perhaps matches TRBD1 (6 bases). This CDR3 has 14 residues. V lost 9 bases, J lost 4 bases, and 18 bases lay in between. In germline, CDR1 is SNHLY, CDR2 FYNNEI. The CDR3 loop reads CARKGDPLVTEAFF. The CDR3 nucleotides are TGTGCCAGGAAGGGGGACCCCCTAGTCACTGAAGCTTTCTTT.

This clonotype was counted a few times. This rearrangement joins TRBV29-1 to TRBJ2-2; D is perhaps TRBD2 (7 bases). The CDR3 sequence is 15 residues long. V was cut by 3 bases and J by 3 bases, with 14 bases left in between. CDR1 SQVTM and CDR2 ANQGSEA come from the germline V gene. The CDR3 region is CSVDGAGADTGELFF. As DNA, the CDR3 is TGCAGCGTTGATGGTGCGGGGGCTGACACCGGGGAGCTGTTTTTT.

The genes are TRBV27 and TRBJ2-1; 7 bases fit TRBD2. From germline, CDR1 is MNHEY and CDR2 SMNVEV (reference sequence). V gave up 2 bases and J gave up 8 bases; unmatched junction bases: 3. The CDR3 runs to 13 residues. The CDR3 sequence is CASSLRAGYEQFF. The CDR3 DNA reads TGTGCCAGCAGTTTAAGAGCGGGGTATGAGCAGTTCTTC.

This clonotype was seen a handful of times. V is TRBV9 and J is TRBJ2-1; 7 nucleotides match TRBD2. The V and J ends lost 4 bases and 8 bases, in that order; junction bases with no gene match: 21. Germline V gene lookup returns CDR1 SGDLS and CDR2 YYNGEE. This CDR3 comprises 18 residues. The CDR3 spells CASSSRWGVTSLLDEQFF. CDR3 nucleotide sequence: TGTGCCAGCAGCTCCCGTTGGGGGGTGACTAGCCTGTTGGATGAGCAGTTCTTC. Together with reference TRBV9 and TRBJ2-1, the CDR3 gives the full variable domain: DSGVTQTPKHLITATGQRVTLRCSPRSGDLSVYWYQQSLDQGLQFLIQYYNGEERAKGNILERFSAQQFPDLHSELNLSSLELGDSALYFCASSSRWGVTSLLDEQFFGPGTRLTVL.

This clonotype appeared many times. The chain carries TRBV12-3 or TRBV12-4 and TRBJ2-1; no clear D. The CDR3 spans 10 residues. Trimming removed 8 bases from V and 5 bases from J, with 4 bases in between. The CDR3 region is CASANNEQFF. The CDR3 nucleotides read TGTGCCAGCGCCAACAATGAGCAGTTCTTC.

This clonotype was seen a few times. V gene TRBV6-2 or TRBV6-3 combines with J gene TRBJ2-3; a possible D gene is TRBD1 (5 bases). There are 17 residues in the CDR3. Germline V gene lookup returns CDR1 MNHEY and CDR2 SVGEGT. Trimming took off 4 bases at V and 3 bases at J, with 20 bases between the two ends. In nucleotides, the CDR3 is TGTGCCAGCAGTTCTTCCACGCCGGACATCATAACAGATACGCAGTATTTT. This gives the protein CASSSSTPDIITDTQYF.

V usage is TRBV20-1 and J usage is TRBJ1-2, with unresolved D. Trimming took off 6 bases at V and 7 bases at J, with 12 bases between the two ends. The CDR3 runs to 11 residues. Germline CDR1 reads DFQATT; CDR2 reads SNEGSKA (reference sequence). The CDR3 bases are TGCAGTGCCCAGACCCCCTCTGGCTACACCTTC. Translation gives CSAQTPSGYTF.

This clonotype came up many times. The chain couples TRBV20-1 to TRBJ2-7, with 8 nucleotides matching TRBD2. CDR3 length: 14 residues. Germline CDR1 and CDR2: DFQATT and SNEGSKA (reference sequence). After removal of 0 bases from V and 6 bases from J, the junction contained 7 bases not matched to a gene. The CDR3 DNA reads TGCAGTGCTAGAGATCCCAGCGGGAGAGGCGAGCAGTACTTC. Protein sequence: CSARDPSGRGEQYF.

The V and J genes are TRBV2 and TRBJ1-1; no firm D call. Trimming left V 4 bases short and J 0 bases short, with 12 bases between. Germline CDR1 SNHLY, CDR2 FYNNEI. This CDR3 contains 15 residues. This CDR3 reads CASSGSNRLNTEAFF. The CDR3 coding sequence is TGTGCCAGCAGTGGTAGTAACAGACTGAACACTGAAGCTTTCTTT.

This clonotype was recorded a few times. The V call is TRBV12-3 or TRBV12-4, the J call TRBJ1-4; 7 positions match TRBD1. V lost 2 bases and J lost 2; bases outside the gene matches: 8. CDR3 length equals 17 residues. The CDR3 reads CASSLRQGGQTNEKLFF. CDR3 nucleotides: TGTGCCAGCAGTTTAAGACAGGGTGGGCAGACTAATGAAAAACTGTTTTTT.

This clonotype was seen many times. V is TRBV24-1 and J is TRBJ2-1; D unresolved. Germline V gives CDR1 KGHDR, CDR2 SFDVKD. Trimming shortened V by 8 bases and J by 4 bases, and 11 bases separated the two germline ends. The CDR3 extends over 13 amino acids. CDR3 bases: TGTGCCACCACCCGAGGAGAGTACAATGAGCAGTTCTTC. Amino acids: CATTRGEYNEQFF.

Here the CDR3 reads CATSRTPGLAVYNEQFF. The CDR3 DNA follows: TGTGCCACCAGCAGGACTCCGGGACTAGCGGTCTACAATGAGCAGTTCTTC. V gene TRBV15 combines with J gene TRBJ2-1; 11 nucleotides line up with TRBD2. The CDR3 extends over 17 amino acids. In germline, CDR1 is LNHNV, CDR2 YYDKDF (reference sequence). Trimming removed 3 bases from V and 3 bases from J; junction bases left unmatched: 7.

Here the CDR3 DNA reads TGTGCCAGCAGTCTTCAGACTAGCGGGGCCCTAAGCACAGATACGCAGTATTTT. This sequence encodes CASSLQTSGALSTDTQYF. The rearrangement joins TRBV12-3 or TRBV12-4 to TRBJ2-3, with 11 bases aligning to TRBD2. Unmatched junction bases numbered 10, after V lost 5 bases and J lost 0 bases. CDR3 length: 18 amino acids.

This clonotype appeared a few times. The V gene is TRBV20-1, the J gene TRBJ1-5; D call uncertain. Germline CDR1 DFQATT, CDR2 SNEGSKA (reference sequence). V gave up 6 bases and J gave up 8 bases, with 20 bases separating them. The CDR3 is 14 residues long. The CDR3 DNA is TGCAGTGCCCAAAAGAATTACTTTAGCGAGCCCCAGCATTTT. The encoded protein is CSAQKNYFSEPQHF.

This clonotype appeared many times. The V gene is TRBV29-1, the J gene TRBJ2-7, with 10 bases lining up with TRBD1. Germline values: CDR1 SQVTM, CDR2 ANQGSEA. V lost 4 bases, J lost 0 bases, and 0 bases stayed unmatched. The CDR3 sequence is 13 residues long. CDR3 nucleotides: TGCAGCGTTGGGACAGGGGGCTCCTACGAGCAGTACTTC. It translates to CSVGTGGSYEQYF.

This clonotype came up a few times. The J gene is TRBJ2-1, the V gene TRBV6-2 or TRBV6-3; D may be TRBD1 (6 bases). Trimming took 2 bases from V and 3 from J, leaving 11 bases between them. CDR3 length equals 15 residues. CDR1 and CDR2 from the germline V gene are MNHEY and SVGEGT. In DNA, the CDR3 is TGTGCCAGCAGTTACCCCGACAGGAACTACAATGAGCAGTTCTTC. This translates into CASSYPDRNYNEQFF.

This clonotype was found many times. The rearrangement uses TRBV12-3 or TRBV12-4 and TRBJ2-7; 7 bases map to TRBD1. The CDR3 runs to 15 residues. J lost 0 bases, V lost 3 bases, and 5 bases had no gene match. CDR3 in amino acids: CASSLGTGASYEQYF. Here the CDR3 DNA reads TGTGCCAGCAGTTTGGGAACAGGGGCCTCCTACGAGCAGTACTTC.

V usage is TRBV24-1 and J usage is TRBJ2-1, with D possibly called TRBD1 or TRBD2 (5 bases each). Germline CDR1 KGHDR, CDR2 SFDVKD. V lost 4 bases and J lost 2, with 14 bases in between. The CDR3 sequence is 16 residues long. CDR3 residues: CATSEGTVSTYNEQFF. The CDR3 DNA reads TGTGCCACCAGTGAAGGGACGGTGAGTACCTACAATGAGCAGTTCTTC.

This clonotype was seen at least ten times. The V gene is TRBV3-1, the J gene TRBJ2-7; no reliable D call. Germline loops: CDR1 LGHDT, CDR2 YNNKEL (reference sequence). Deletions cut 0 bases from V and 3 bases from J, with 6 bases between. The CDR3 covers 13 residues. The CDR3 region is CASSQDLNYEQYF. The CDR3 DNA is TGTGCCAGCAGCCAAGATCTAAACTACGAGCAGTACTTC.

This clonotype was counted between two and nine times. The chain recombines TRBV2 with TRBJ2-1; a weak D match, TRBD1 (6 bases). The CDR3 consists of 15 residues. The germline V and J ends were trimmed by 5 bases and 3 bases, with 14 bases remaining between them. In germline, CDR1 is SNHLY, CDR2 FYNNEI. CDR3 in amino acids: CASSYLRDNYNEQFF. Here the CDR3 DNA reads TGTGCCAGCAGTTACCTACGGGACAACTACAATGAGCAGTTCTTC. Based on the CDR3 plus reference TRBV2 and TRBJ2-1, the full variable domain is EPEVTQTPSHQVTQMGQEVILRCVPISNHLYFYWYRQILGQKVEFLVSFYNNEISEKSEIFDDQFSVERPDGSNFTLKIRSTKLEDSAMYFCASSYLRDNYNEQFFGPGTRLTVL.